The 22 T cell receptor beta chains below were found in one sample sequenced in a study of blood T cell repertoires in COVID-19. Data came from immunoSEQ multiplex PCR; TCRdb stores just in-frame clones and leaves some out. The repertoire consists of 150,000 to 200,000 clones, with 87% occurring once and the leading ten covering roughly 1.5%. The sequenced sample was peripheral blood. Receptors originate from a woman in her 50s with acute or convalescent COVID-19.

The chain is built from TRBV2 and TRBJ2-7; tentatively, D is TRBD2 (6 bases). CDR1 and CDR2 (germline): SNHLY, FYNNEI. This CDR3 spans 14 amino acids. V was clipped by 6 bases and J by 5 bases, with 17 bases between them. CDR3 region: CASRAGPSYDEQYF. In DNA, the CDR3 is TGTGCCAGCAGGGCGGGACCGTCCTACGACGAGCAGTACTTC. The full variable domain, completed using reference TRBV2 and TRBJ2-7, is EPEVTQTPSHQVTQMGQEVILRCVPISNHLYFYWYRQILGQKVEFLVSFYNNEISEKSEIFDDQFSVERPDGSNFTLKIRSTKLEDSAMYFCASRAGPSYDEQYFGPGTRLTVT.

The chain recombines TRBV5-4 with TRBJ2-6; 12 bases align to TRBD2. The germline V gene has CDR1 SGHNT and CDR2 YYREEE (reference sequence). The CDR3 runs to 18 residues. J lost 1 base, V lost 4 bases, and 6 bases had no gene match. The CDR3 reads CASSHMTSGRSGANVLTF. DNA of the CDR3: TGTGCCAGCAGCCATATGACTAGCGGGAGATCTGGGGCCAACGTCCTGACTTTC.

The CDR3 region is CASSLSGTSGSKEKNEQFF. The CDR3 DNA reads as TGTGCCAGCAGCTTATCTGGGACTAGCGGGAGTAAAGAAAAAAATGAGCAGTTCTTC. The chain uses TRBV11-3 and TRBJ2-1, with 14 bases matching TRBD2. Germline CDR1 is SGHNT and CDR2 is YENEEA. J gave up 7 bases and V 2 bases, and 13 bases lay outside the gene matches. The CDR3 consists of 19 residues.

J is TRBJ2-5 and V is TRBV7-9, with a tentative D call TRBD1 (5 bases). With 6 bases removed from V and 3 bases from J, the gap between germline ends came to 11 bases. Germline V lookup: CDR1 SEHNR, CDR2 FQNEAQ (reference sequence). There are 13 residues in the CDR3. Here the CDR3 reads CASSLGHEETQYF. The CDR3 region has the DNA TGTGCCAGCAGTCTCGGACACGAAGAGACCCAGTACTTC. Looking up the rest from reference TRBV7-9 and TRBJ2-5 gives the full variable domain: DTGVSQNPRHKITKRGQNVTFRCDPISEHNRLYWYRQTLGQGPEFLTYFQNEAQLEKSRLLSDRFSAERPKGSFSTLEIQRTEQGDSAMYLCASSLGHEETQYFGPGTRLLVL.

The J gene is TRBJ2-2, the V gene TRBV21-1; the table assigns TRBD2, which was not confirmed against the DNA. TRBV21-1 is recorded as a pseudogene. This CDR3 contains 19 residues. For the CDR3, the DNA is TGTGCCAGCAGCAATAGAGGGACTAGCGGGATCCCCCCGGCCGGGGAGCTGTTTTTT. This sequence encodes CASSNRGTSGIPPAGELFF.

The chain employs TRBV29-1 and TRBJ1-6, with D hard to call. The ends were cut back, 6 bases at V and 10 bases at J, with 16 bases in the middle. This CDR3 comprises 13 residues. Germline V CDR1 and CDR2: SQVTM, ANQGSEA. The CDR3 DNA follows: TGCAGCGTGCGCGCCGAGGGCTCCTCACCCCTCCACTTT. Translating gives CSVRAEGSSPLHF.

The chain has TRBV19 and TRBJ1-5, with TRBD1 matching 7 bases. V was pared by 5 bases and J by 1 base, with 11 bases of the junction left unmatched. Per the germline V gene, CDR1 is LNHDA and CDR2 is SQIVND (reference sequence). This CDR3 is 17 amino acids long. The CDR3: CASSSLRDRPSNQPQHF. In DNA, the CDR3 is TGTGCCAGTAGTTCCCTCCGGGACAGACCGAGCAATCAGCCCCAGCATTTT.

CDR3 nucleotide sequence: TGTGCCAGCAGCTTCACGACTAGCGGGAGTAGGGAGACCCAGTACTTC. Its translation is CASSFTTSGSRETQYF. The chain is built from TRBV7-9 and TRBJ2-5, with TRBD2 matching over 12 bases. V lost 3 bases and J lost 5; bases outside the gene matches: 7. Germline values: CDR1 SEHNR, CDR2 FQNEAQ (reference sequence). The CDR3 runs 16 residues.

The chain recombines TRBV7-2 with TRBJ1-2, with 9 positions matching TRBD1. The CDR3 is made up of 17 amino acids. V gave up 3 bases and J gave up 7 bases; unmatched junction bases: 15. The germline V gene encodes CDR1 SGHTA and CDR2 FQGNSA. DNA of the CDR3: TGTGCCAGCAGCTTCCACAGGGGGCACAAGAGCTTTGCTGGCTACACCTTC. Translating it yields CASSFHRGHKSFAGYTF. The full variable domain, rest sourced from reference TRBV7-2 and TRBJ1-2, is GAGVSQSPSNKVTEKGKDVELRCDPISGHTALYWYRQSLGQGLEFLIYFQGNSAPDKSGLPSDRFSAERTGGSVSTLTIQRTQQEDSAVYLCASSFHRGHKSFAGYTFGSGTRLTVV.

V and J are TRBV11-3 and TRBJ2-3, with 14 bases identical to TRBD2. The CDR3 sequence is 16 residues long. Germline loops: CDR1 SGHNT, CDR2 YENEEA. V gave up 4 bases and J gave up 7 bases; unmatched junction bases: 7. Here the CDR3 reads CASSSRLAGGRNTQYF. The CDR3 nucleotides are TGTGCCAGCAGCTCCCGACTAGCGGGGGGGCGGAATACGCAGTATTTT.

V and J are TRBV6-5 and TRBJ1-1; D may be TRBD1 (6 bases). CDR3 size: 14 residues. Germline CDR1 and CDR2: MNHEY and SVGAGI. Deletions cut 4 bases from V and 1 base from J, with 10 bases between. The CDR3 spells CASSSGQTNTEAFF. CDR3 coding DNA: TGTGCCAGCAGTTCCGGACAGACGAACACTGAAGCTTTCTTT.

V usage is TRBV6-5 and J usage is TRBJ2-7, with TRBD1 matching 9 bases. J was trimmed by 6 bases and V by 6 bases; bases with no gene match: 9. The CDR3 contains 14 residues. Germline V gene sequence: CDR1 MNHEY, CDR2 SVGAGI. The CDR3 loop is CASRTDRGGLEQYF. CDR3 DNA sequence: TGTGCCAGCAGAACTGACAGGGGGGGACTCGAGCAGTACTTC.

The rearrangement links TRBV2 to TRBJ1-1; D unresolved. Trimming took off 6 bases at V and 0 bases at J, with 8 bases between the two ends. CDR3 length: 13 residues. The germline gives CDR1 SNHLY, CDR2 FYNNEI. The CDR3 bases are TGTGCCAGCAGGGTTTACTTGAACACTGAAGCTTTCTTT. Protein sequence: CASRVYLNTEAFF.

The CDR3 is CAWTRQVNNSPLHF. In DNA form, the CDR3 reads TGTGCCTGGACCCGACAGGTTAATAATTCACCCCTCCACTTT. This chain uses TRBV30 with TRBJ1-6, with a tentative D call TRBD1 (6 bases). The V end lost 4 bases, the J end lost 5 bases, and 12 bases lay between the germline ends. The germline gives CDR1 GTSNPN, CDR2 SVGIG (reference sequence). The CDR3 covers 14 residues.

The V gene is TRBV14, the J gene TRBJ2-7; 7 bases map to TRBD1. The CDR3 extends over 12 amino acids. The junction had 4 bases not matched to a gene; V was cut back by 4 bases and J by 7 bases. In germline, CDR1 is SGHDN, CDR2 FVKESK. CDR3 nucleotide sequence: TGTGCCAGCAGCCGGGACAGCCGAGAGCAGTACTTC. Translated: CASSRDSREQYF.

The chain combines TRBV12-3 or TRBV12-4 with TRBJ2-1; D uncertain. CDR3 size: 11 residues. V lost 4 bases to trimming and J lost 8 bases, with 6 bases between them. CDR3 nucleotides: TGTGCCAGCAGTTCATGGCATGAGCAGTTCTTC. Amino acid sequence: CASSSWHEQFF.

The rearrangement links TRBV4-1 to TRBJ1-1; no firm D call. Germline V gene lookup returns CDR1 MGHRA and CDR2 YSYEKL. The CDR3 totals 14 residues. With 0 bases removed from V and 0 bases from J, the gap between germline ends came to 5 bases. The CDR3 here is CASSQDSVNTEAFF. CDR3 coding DNA: TGCGCCAGCAGCCAAGATTCGGTGAACACTGAAGCTTTCTTT.

The chain carries TRBV19 and TRBJ2-7, with 11 positions matching TRBD2. The CDR3 is 14 amino acids. Germline CDR1 and CDR2: LNHDA and SQIVND (reference sequence). With V trimmed by 4 bases and J by 7 bases, 6 bases remained unmatched. The CDR3: CASSTLAGEGEQYF. The CDR3 region has the DNA TGTGCCAGTAGTACACTAGCGGGAGAGGGGGAGCAGTACTTC.

The gene calls are TRBV19 and TRBJ1-2, with D maybe TRBD1 (6 bases). Germline values: CDR1 LNHDA, CDR2 SQIVND (reference sequence). The CDR3 totals 12 residues. Trimming removed 6 bases at V and 6 bases at J, with 11 bases between. CDR3 loop: CASSRTADGYTF. CDR3 coding DNA: TGTGCCAGTAGCCGGACAGCGGATGGCTACACCTTC.

The V and J genes are TRBV19 and TRBJ1-1, with a tentative D call TRBD1 (5 bases). The ends were cut back, 5 bases at V and 4 bases at J, with 14 bases in the middle. The CDR3 runs 14 residues. The germline gives CDR1 LNHDA, CDR2 SQIVND (reference sequence). Here the CDR3 DNA reads TGTGCCAGTAGTGGGGGACTCGCGTCCACTGAAGCTTTCTTT. It translates to CASSGGLASTEAFF.

The chain is built from TRBV7-6 and TRBJ1-1, with a tentative D call TRBD1 (6 bases). V dropped 5 bases and J dropped 1 base, with 14 bases sitting between them. The germline V gene encodes CDR1 SGHVS and CDR2 FNYEAQ. The CDR3 contains 15 residues. The CDR3 here is CASSPRTGKNTEAFF. The CDR3 DNA sequence: TGTGCCAGCAGCCCGAGAACAGGGAAGAACACTGAAGCTTTCTTT.

This clone was counted only a few times. The J gene is TRBJ1-3, the V gene TRBV4-1; 7 nucleotides line up with TRBD1. CDR3 size: 18 residues. CDR1 is MGHRA and CDR2 is YSYEKL in the germline V gene. After removal of 0 bases from V and 2 bases from J, the junction contained 10 bases not matched to a gene. The CDR3 loop reads CASSQEYVWQGAGNTIYF. The CDR3 DNA reads TGCGCCAGCAGCCAAGAATATGTCTGGCAGGGGGCTGGAAACACCATATATTTT.